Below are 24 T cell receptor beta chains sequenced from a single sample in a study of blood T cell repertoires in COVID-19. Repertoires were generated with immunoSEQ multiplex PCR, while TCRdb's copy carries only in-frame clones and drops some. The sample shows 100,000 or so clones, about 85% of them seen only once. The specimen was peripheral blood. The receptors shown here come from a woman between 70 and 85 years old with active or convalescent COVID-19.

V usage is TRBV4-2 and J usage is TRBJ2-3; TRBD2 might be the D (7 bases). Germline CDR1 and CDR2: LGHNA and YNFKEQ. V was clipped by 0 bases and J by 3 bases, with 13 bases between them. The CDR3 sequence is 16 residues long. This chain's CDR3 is CASSQDVGGPTDTQYF. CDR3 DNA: TGTGCCAGCAGCCAAGACGTGGGGGGGCCTACAGATACGCAGTATTTT.

The CDR3 region is CASSYNVLAGDGYNEQFF. Here the CDR3 DNA reads TGTGCCAGCAGTTACAATGTTTTAGCGGGAGATGGTTACAATGAGCAGTTCTTC. The V call is TRBV6-2 or TRBV6-3, the J call TRBJ2-1; 9 bases line up with TRBD2. Germline CDR1 reads MNHEY; CDR2 reads SVGEGT. The junction had 12 bases not matched to a gene; V was cut back by 2 bases and J by 4 bases. The CDR3 length is 18 residues.

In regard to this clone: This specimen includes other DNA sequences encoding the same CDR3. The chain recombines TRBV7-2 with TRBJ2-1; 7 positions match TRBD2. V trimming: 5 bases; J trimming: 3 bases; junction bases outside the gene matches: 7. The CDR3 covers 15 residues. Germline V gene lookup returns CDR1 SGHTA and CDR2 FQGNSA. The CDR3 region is CASSPVGGGYNEQFF. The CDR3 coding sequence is TGTGCCAGCAGCCCCGTTGGCGGGGGCTACAATGAGCAGTTCTTC.

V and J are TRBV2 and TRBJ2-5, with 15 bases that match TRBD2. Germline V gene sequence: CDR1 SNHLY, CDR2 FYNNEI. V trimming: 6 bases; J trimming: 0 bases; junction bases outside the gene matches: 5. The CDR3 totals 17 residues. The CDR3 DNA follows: TGTGCCAGCAGCTTGGGACTAGCGGGGGGCAACCAAGAGACCCAGTACTTC. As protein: CASSLGLAGGNQETQYF.

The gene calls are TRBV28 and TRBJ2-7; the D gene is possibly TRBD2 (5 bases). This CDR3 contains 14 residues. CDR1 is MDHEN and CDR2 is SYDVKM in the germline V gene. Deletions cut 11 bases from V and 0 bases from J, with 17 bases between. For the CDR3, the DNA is TGTGCCGCACGGGAACTCTCGAGCTCCTACGAGCAGTACTTC. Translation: CAARELSSSYEQYF.

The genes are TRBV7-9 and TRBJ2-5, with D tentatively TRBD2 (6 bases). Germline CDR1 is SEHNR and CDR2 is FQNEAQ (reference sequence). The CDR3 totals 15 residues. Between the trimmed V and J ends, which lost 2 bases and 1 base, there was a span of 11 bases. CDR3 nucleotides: TGTGCCAGCAGCTTAATCATGGGGGGCCAAGAGACCCAGTACTTC. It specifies CASSLIMGGQETQYF.

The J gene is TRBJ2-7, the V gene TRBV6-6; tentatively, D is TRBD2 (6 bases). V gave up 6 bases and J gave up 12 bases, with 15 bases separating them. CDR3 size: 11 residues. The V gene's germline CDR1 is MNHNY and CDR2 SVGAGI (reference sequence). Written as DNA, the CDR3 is TGTGCCAGCAGGGACCCGGGACTTCCGTACTTC. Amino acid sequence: CASRDPGLPYF.

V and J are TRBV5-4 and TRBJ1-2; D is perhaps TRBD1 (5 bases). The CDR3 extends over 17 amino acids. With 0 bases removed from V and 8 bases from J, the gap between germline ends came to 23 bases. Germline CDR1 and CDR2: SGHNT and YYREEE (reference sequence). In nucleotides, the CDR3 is TGTGCCAGCAGCTTGGGGGGGGATCTACCCCCTTCGGGCGGCTACACCTTC. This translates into CASSLGGDLPPSGGYTF. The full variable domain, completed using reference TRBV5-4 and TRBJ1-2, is ETGVTQSPTHLIKTRGQQVTLRCSSQSGHNTVSWYQQALGQGPQFIFQYYREEENGRGNFPPRFSGLQFPNYSSELNVNALELDDSALYLCASSLGGDLPPSGGYTFGSGTRLTVV.

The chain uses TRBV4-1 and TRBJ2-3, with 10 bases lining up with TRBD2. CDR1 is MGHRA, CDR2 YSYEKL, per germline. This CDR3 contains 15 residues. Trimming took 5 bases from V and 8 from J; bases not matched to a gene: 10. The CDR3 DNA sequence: TGCGCCAGCAGCGGCCCCGGGACTAGCGCCAGTACGCAGTATTTT. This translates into CASSGPGTSASTQYF.

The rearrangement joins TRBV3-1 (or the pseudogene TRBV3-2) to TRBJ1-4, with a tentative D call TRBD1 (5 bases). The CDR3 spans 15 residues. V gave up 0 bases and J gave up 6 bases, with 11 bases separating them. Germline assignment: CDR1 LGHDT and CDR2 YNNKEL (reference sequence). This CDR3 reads CASSQDWGVDEKLFF. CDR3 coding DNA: TGTGCCAGCAGCCAAGATTGGGGCGTCGATGAAAAACTGTTTTTT.

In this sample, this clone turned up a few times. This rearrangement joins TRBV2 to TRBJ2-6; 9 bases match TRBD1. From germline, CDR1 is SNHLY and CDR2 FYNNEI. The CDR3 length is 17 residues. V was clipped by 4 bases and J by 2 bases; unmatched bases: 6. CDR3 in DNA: TGTGCCAGCAGTGGCCGACAGGGGGGGACTGGGGCCAACGTCCTGACTTTC. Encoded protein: CASSGRQGGTGANVLTF.

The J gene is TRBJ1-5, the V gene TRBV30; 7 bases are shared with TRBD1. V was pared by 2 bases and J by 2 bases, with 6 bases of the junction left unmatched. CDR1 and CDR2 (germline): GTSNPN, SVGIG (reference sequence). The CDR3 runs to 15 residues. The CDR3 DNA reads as TGTGCCTGGAGTACACAGGGGCTGGGCAATCAGCCCCAGCATTTT. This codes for CAWSTQGLGNQPQHF. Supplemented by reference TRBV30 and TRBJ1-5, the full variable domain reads SQTIHQWPATLVQPVGSPLSLECTVEGTSNPNLYWYRQAAGRGLQLLFYSVGIGQISSEVPQNLSASRPQDRQFILSSKKLLLSDSGFYLCAWSTQGLGNQPQHFGDGTRLSIL.

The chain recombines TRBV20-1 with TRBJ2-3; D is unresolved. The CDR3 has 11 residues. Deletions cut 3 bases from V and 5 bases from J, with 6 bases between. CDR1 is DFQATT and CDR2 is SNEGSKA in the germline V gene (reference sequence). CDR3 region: CSARAIDTQYF. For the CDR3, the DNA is TGCAGTGCTAGGGCAATAGATACGCAGTATTTT.

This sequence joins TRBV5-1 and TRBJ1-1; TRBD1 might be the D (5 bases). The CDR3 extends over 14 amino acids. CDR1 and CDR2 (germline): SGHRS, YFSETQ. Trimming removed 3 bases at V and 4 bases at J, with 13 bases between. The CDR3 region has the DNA TGCGCCAGCAGCTCCGACAGTATCGTCACTGAAGCTTTCTTT. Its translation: CASSSDSIVTEAFF.

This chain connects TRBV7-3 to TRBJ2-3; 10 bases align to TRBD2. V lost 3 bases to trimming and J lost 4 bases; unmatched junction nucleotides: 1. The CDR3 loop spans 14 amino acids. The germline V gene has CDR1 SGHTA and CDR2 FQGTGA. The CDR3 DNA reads TGTGCCAGCAGCTTCCTAGCGGGGGCAGATACGCAGTATTTT. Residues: CASSFLAGADTQYF.

The CDR3 bases are TGTGCCAGCAGTTACGGGCAGAGTAGCAATCAGCCCCAGCATTTT. This translates into CASSYGQSSNQPQHF. The chain uses TRBV6-2 or TRBV6-3 and TRBJ1-5; no clear D. Germline CDR1 MNHEY, CDR2 SVGEGT. V lost 2 bases and J 0 bases, leaving 8 bases between the germline ends. The CDR3 length is 15 residues.

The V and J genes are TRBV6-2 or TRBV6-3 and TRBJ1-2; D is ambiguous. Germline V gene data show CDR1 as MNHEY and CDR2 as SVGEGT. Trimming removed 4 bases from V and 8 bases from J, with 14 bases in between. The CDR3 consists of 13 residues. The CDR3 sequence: CASSLIIREGYTF. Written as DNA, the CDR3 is TGTGCCAGCAGTTTGATTATTCGGGAAGGCTACACCTTC.

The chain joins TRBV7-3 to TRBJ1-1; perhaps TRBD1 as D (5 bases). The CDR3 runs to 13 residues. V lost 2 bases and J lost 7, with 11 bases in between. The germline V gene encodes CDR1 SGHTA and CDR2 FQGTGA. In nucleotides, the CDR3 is TGTGCCAGCAGCTTAGGGGGGAGGCTTGAAGCTTTCTTT. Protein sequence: CASSLGGRLEAFF.

The CDR3 sequence is CASNLTTGGSEKLFF. CDR3 sequence (DNA): TGTGCCAGCAACCTAACGACAGGGGGTTCCGAAAAACTGTTTTTT. This chain uses TRBV21-1 with TRBJ1-4; whether TRBD1, the table's D call, matches the DNA was not checked. TRBV21-1 is a recognized pseudogene. The CDR3 covers 15 residues.

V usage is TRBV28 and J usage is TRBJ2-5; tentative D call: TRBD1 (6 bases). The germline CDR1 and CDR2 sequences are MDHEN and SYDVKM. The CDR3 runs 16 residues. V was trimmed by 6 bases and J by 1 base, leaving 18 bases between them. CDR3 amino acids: CASSLQGSKVQETQYF. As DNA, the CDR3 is TGTGCCAGCAGCTTACAGGGAAGTAAGGTCCAAGAGACCCAGTACTTC. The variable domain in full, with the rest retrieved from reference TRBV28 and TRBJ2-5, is DVKVTQSSRYLVKRTGEKVFLECVQDMDHENMFWYRQDPGLGLRLIYFSYDVKMKEKGDIPEGYSVSREKKERFSLILESASTNQTSMYLCASSLQGSKVQETQYFGPGTRLLVL.

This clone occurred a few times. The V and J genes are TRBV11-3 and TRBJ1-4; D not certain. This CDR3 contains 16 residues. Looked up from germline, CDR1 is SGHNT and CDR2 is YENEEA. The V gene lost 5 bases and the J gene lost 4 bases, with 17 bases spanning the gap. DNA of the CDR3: TGTGCCAGCAGCCCTGGTGGTGGAGGCTTTAATGAAAAACTGTTTTTT. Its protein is CASSPGGGGFNEKLFF.

CDR3 sequence reads: CASSLRTNYGYTF. The CDR3 region has the DNA TGTGCCAGCAGTTTAAGGACAAACTATGGCTACACCTTC. The chain links TRBV28 to TRBJ1-2, with a tentative D call TRBD1 (5 bases). The CDR3 has 13 residues. Between the trimmed V and J ends, which lost 2 bases and 2 bases, there was a span of 6 bases. Per germline, CDR1 MDHEN and CDR2 SYDVKM.

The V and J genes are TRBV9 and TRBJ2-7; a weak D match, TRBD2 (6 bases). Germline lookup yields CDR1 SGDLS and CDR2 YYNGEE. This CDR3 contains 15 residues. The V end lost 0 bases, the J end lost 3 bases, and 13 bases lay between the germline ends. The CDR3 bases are TGTGCCAGCAGCGTAGGGGTAGCGGAGGGCTACGAGCAGTACTTC. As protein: CASSVGVAEGYEQYF.

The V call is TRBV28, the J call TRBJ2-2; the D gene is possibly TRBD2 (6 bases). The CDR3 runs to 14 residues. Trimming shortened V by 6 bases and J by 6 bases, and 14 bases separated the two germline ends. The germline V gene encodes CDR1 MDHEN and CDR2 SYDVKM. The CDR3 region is CASRTGTAPGELFF. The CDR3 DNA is TGTGCCAGCAGGACTGGGACTGCCCCCGGGGAGCTGTTTTTT.